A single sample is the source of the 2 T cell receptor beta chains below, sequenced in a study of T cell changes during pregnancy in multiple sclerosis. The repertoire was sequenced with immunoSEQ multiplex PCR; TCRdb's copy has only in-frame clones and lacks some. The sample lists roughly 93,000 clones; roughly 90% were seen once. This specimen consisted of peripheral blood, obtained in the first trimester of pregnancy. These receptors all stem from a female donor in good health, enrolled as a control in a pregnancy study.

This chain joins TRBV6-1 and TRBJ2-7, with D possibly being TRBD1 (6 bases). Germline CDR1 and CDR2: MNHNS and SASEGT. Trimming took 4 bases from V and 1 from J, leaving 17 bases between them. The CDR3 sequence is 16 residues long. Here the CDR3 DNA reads TGTGCCAGCAGTGGACTCCGAGGGCAGGGGTCCTACGAGCAGTACTTC. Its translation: CASSGLRGQGSYEQYF.

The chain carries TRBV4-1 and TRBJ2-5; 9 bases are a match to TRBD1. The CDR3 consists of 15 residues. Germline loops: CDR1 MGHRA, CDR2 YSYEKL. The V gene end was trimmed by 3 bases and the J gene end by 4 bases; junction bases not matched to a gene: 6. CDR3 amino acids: CASSQDRGMRETQYF. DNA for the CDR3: TGCGCCAGCAGCCAGGACAGGGGTATGAGAGAGACCCAGTACTTC.